This T cell receptor beta chain was sequenced during a study of blood T cell repertoires in COVID-19. Study information: Specimens from acute and convalescent COVID-19 originated in the United States, Italy and Spain.

Cohort 3 recovered donors had two negative PCRs, clearance, or symptom resolution. V trimming: 6 bases; J trimming: 6 bases; junction bases outside the gene matches: 8. Germline V gives CDR1 MDHEN, CDR2 SYDVKM. This CDR3 is built from 15 residues. Original methodology: Nucleated cell number was recorded as an estimate derived from reference gene primer amplification. Here immunoSEQ multiplex PCR was the method, and the copy in TCRdb shows in-frame clones only, minus some. V, J and clone size are taken as reported in that table, and D and trimming were inferred from the DNA itself. The table has some 170,000 clones, roughly 84% seen once.

The receptor was isolated from a man in his fifties who had recovered from COVID-19. The chain joins TRBV28 to TRBJ2-2; 9 bases map to TRBD1. The specimen was PBMCs or T cells enriched from blood (not recorded which). In DNA form, the CDR3 reads TGTGCCAGCAGGCCCGGACAGGGGATAGCCGGGGAGCTGTTTTTT. Translating it yields CASRPGQGIAGELFF.